This TCR beta chain came from a study of T cell responses to AZD1222 COVID-19 vaccine. The V segment lost 5 bases and the J segment 3 bases; nucleotides outside the gene matches: 0. The CDR3 has 13 amino acids. Germline CDR1 SGHTA, CDR2 FQGTGA. The method was immunoSEQ multiplex PCR; TCRdb's version includes in-frame clones alone and lacks a portion of them. Altogether around 140,000 clones are present, 90% being singletons, with the ten largest covering roughly 1.7%. The sample was peripheral blood, taken 28 days after the second AZD1222 dose. The chain links TRBV7-3 to TRBJ2-2, with 7 bases aligning to TRBD2. This sequence was found in an adult who received the AZD1222 COVID-19 vaccine. CDR3 loop: CASSSGDTGELFF. In DNA, the CDR3 is TGTGCCAGCAGCAGCGGGGACACCGGGGAGCTGTTTTTT.